This T cell receptor (beta chain) was captured in a study of CD8 T cells in ankylosing spondylitis. This clonotype was counted a few times. Its antigen is unknown. Findings and caveats of the study: There was a TCR beta motif, made of several highly homologous variants, that appeared characteristic of ankylosing spondylitis blood. Matched ankylosing spondylitis synovial fluid reportedly contained a significantly enriched population of disease-linked clones. Clones linked to disease, bearing a CD8+ phenotype, were relatively rare in peripheral blood.

Unmatched junction bases numbered 8, after V lost 4 bases and J lost 6 bases. This CDR3 has 16 amino acids. CDR1 MNHEY and CDR2 SMNVEV come from the germline V gene (reference sequence). 5'-RACE, quantitative and with molecular barcodes, yielded the TCR beta libraries. TCRdb fed the 5' RACE reads into MiXCR, producing one record per CDR3 protein. Of around 480,000 distinct CDR3 sequences listed, over 15% are singletons. The rearrangement links TRBV27 to TRBJ2-3, with 12 bases identical to TRBD2. Sequenced: blood, either unsorted or a sorted T cell fraction (not recorded which). The source of this sequence is a male donor with ankylosing spondylitis. The CDR3 is CASSSRLAGVRDTQYF. The CDR3, as DNA: TGTGCCAGCAGTTCCCGACTAGCGGGAGTTCGGGATACGCAGTATTTT.